The 9 T cell receptor beta chains reported below all come from one sample, sequenced in a study of T cell responses to AZD1222 COVID-19 vaccine. Repertoires were generated with immunoSEQ multiplex PCR, while TCRdb's copy carries only in-frame clones and drops some. Found here are about 120,000 clones, 70% to 90% of them singletons; the top ten hold 8% to 9.5%. Sample: peripheral blood, taken on day 0 of AZD1222 vaccination. Every receptor here comes from an adult in good health.

This clone was counted a single time. CDR3 DNA sequence: TGCAGCGCCGGAGGCCAGGGCTATGGCTACACCTTC. The encoded protein is CSAGGQGYGYTF. The rearrangement uses TRBV29-1 and TRBJ1-2, with a weak D call TRBD1 (5 bases). The CDR3 is 12 amino acids. Trimming left V 7 bases short and J 4 bases short, with 13 bases between. Germline CDR1 is SQVTM and CDR2 is ANQGSEA.

The chain has TRBV7-9 and TRBJ2-2, with 11 nucleotides matching TRBD2. The CDR3 totals 16 residues. Trimming took 1 base from V and 2 from J; bases not matched to a gene: 0. CDR1 and CDR2 (germline): SEHNR, FQNEAQ (reference sequence). The CDR3 loop reads CASSLGLAGNTGELFF. CDR3 DNA sequence: TGTGCCAGCAGCTTAGGACTAGCGGGAAACACCGGGGAGCTGTTTTTT.

CDR3 in DNA: TGTGCCAGCGTGGGGGGACAGGAGCTCTATGGCTACACCTTC. It is translated as CASVGGQELYGYTF. This chain uses TRBV28 with TRBJ1-2; 8 nucleotides line up with TRBD1. V shed 8 bases and J 4 bases; nucleotides not matched to a gene: 9. Germline CDR1 MDHEN, CDR2 SYDVKM. The CDR3 is 14 amino acids.

The V and J genes are TRBV27 and TRBJ1-5, with D tentatively TRBD1 (5 bases). Trimming left V 3 bases short and J 6 bases short, with 12 bases between. The germline V gene encodes CDR1 MNHEY and CDR2 SMNVEV (reference sequence). The CDR3 is 14 amino acids. In nucleotides, the CDR3 is TGTGCCAGCAGTTTCCGTGGGACTGCTCAGCCCCAGCATTTT. Protein product: CASSFRGTAQPQHF.

By share, this clone counts as medium-sized. The rearrangement uses TRBV19 and TRBJ1-2, with 7 bases lining up with TRBD1. The CDR3 length is 18 residues. The V gene's germline CDR1 is LNHDA and CDR2 SQIVND (reference sequence). V dropped 9 bases and J dropped 4; count of bases not matched to a gene: 23. The chain's CDR3 is CASTIVGTASPKGYGYTF. CDR3 DNA: TGTGCCAGCACGATCGTGGGGACAGCATCCCCTAAAGGCTATGGCTACACCTTC.

This chain joins TRBV7-3 and TRBJ2-7; 7 positions match TRBD2. CDR1 is SGHTA, CDR2 FQGTGA, per germline. This CDR3 has 14 amino acids. V was pared by 5 bases and J by 2 bases, with 6 bases of the junction left unmatched. The CDR3 loop is CASSPQAGTYEQYF. The CDR3 DNA reads TGTGCCAGCAGCCCACAAGCGGGGACCTACGAGCAGTACTTC.

The V gene is TRBV19, the J gene TRBJ1-2, with 9 bases aligning to TRBD1. The CDR3 has 20 residues. Germline V gene sequence: CDR1 LNHDA, CDR2 SQIVND (reference sequence). The ends lost 5 bases at V and 0 bases at J; junction bases unmatched: 19. The CDR3, as DNA: TGTGCCAGTAGTGCCGCGGACAGGGGTCTTAGAGGGGACTCTAACTATGGCTACACCTTC. Translated: CASSAADRGLRGDSNYGYTF. Full variable domain (missing parts from reference TRBV19 and TRBJ1-2): DGGITQSPKYLFRKEGQNVTLSCEQNLNHDAMYWYRQDPGQGLRLIYYSQIVNDFQKGDIAEGYSVSREKKESFPLTVTSAQKNPTAFYLCASSAADRGLRGDSNYGYTFGSGTRLTVV.

This chain uses TRBV7-9 with TRBJ1-5, with 9 bases fitting TRBD1. The CDR3 runs to 16 residues. Germline CDR1 reads SEHNR; CDR2 reads FQNEAQ (reference sequence). V gave up 3 bases and J gave up 4 bases; unmatched junction bases: 7. DNA for the CDR3: TGTGCCAGCAGCTTTGGGACAGGGTTTAGTAATCAGCCCCAGCATTTT. Amino acids: CASSFGTGFSNQPQHF. The entire variable domain, with the rest obtained from reference TRBV7-9 and TRBJ1-5, is as follows: DTGVSQNPRHKITKRGQNVTFRCDPISEHNRLYWYRQTLGQGPEFLTYFQNEAQLEKSRLLSDRFSAERPKGSFSTLEIQRTEQGDSAMYLCASSFGTGFSNQPQHFGDGTRLSIL.

The chain is built from TRBV19 and TRBJ1-5; 8 bases map to TRBD1. After removal of 3 bases from V and 2 bases from J, the junction contained 3 bases not matched to a gene. Per germline, CDR1 LNHDA and CDR2 SQIVND (reference sequence). The CDR3 consists of 15 residues. In DNA form, the CDR3 reads TGTGCCAGTAGTATTACGGGACAGGGCAATCAGCCCCAGCATTTT. Translating gives CASSITGQGNQPQHF.